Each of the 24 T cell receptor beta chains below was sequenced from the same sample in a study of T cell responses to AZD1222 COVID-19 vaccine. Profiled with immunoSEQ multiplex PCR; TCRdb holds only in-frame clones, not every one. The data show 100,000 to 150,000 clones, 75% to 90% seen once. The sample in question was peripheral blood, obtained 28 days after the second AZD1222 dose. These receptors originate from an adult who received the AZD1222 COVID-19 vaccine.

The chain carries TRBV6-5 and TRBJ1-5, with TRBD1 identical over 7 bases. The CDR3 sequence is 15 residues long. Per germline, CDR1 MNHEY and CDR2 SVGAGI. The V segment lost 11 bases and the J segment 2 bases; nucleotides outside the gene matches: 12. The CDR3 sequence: CASRGGEVGNQPQHF. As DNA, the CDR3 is TGTGCCTCCAGGGGGGGGGAAGTCGGCAATCAGCCCCAGCATTTT.

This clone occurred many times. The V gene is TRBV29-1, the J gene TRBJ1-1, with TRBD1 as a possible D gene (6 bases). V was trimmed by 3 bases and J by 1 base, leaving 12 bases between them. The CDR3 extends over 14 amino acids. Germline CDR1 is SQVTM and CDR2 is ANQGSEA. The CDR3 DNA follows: TGCAGCGTTGAGGGGGGCAGGGGGAACACTGAAGCTTTCTTT. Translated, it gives CSVEGGRGNTEAFF.

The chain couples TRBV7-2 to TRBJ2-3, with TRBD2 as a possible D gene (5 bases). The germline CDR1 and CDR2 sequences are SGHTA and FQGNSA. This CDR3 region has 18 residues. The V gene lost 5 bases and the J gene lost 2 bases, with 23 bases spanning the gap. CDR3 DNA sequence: TGTGCCAGCAGCACCCCACTGAGGGCTCCTCACCTCACAGATACGCAGTATTTT. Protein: CASSTPLRAPHLTDTQYF.

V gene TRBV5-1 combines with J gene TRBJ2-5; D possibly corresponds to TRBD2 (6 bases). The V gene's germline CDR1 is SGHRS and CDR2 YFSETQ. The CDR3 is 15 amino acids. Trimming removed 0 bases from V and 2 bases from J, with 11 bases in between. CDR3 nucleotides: TGCGCCAGCAGCTTGGAGAGTGGGGGGCAAGAGACCCAGTACTTC. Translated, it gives CASSLESGGQETQYF.

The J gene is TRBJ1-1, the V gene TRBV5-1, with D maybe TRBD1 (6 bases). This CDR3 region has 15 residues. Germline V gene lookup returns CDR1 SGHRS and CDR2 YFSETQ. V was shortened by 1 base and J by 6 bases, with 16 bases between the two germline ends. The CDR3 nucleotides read TGCGCCAGCAGCTTGTCCCCCCTCGGGGGCCCTGAAGCTTTCTTT. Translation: CASSLSPLGGPEAFF.

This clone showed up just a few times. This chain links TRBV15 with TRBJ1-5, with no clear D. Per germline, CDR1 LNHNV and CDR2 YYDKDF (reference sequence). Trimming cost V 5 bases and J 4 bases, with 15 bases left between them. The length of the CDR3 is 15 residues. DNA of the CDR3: TGTGCCACCAGCGAAGACTTCGCCAAGAATCAGCCCCAGCATTTT. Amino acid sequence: CATSEDFAKNQPQHF.

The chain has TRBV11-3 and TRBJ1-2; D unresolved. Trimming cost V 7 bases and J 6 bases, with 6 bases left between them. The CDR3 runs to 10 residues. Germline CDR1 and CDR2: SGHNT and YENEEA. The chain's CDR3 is CASTFDGYTF. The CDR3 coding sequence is TGTGCCAGCACCTTCGATGGCTACACCTTC.

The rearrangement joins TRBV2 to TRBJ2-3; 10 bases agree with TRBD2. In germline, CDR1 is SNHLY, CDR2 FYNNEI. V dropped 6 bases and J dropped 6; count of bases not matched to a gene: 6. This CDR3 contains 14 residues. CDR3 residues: CASSWLAGEDTQYF. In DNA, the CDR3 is TGTGCCAGCAGCTGGCTAGCGGGGGAGGATACGCAGTATTTT.

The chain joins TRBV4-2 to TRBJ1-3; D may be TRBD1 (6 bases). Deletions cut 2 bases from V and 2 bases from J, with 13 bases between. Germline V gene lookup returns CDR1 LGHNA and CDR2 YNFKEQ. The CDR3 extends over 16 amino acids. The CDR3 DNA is TGTGCCAGCAGCCAACGACCAGGGGAGACTGGAAACACCATATATTTT. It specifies CASSQRPGETGNTIYF.

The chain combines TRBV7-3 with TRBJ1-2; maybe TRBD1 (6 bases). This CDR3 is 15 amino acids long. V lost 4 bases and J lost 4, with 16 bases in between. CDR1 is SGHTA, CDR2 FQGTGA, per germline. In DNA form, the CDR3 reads TGTGCCAGCAGCTCCTATACCGGACAGAGCTATGGCTACACCTTC. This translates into CASSSYTGQSYGYTF. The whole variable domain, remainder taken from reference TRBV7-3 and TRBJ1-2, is GAGVSQTPSNKVTEKGKYVELRCDPISGHTALYWYRQSLGQGPEFLIYFQGTGAADDSGLPNDRFFAVRPEGSVSTLKIQRTERGDSAVYLCASSSYTGQSYGYTFGSGTRLTVV.

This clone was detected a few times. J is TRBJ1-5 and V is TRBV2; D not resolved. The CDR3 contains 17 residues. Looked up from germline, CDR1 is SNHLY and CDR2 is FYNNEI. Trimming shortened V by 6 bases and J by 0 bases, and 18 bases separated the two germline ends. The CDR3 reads CASRGETQRYSNQPQHF. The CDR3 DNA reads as TGTGCCAGCAGGGGAGAGACACAACGCTATAGCAATCAGCCCCAGCATTTT.

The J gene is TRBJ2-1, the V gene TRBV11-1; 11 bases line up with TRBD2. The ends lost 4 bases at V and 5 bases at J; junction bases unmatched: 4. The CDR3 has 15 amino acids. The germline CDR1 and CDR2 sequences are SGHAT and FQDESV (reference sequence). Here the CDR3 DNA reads TGTGCCAGCAGCTGGGGACTAGCGGATGACAATGAGCAGTTCTTC. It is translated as CASSWGLADDNEQFF. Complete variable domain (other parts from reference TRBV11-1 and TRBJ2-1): EAEVAQSPRYKITEKSQAVAFWCDPISGHATLYWYRQILGQGPELLVQFQDESVVDDSQLPKDRFSAERLKGVDSTLKIQPAELGDSAMYLCASSWGLADDNEQFFGPGTRLTVL.

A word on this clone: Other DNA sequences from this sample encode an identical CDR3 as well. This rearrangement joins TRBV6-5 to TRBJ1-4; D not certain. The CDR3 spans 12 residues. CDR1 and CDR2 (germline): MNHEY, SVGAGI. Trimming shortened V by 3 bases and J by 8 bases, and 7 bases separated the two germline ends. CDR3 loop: CASSYSGEKLFF. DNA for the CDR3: TGTGCCAGCAGTTATTCGGGGGAAAAACTGTTTTTT.

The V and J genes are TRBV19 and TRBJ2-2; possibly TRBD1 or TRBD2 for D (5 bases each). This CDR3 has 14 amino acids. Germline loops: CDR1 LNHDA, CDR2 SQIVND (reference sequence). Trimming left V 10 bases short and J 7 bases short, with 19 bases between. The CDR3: CATNFEGMGGELFF. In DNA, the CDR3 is TGTGCCACTAATTTTGAGGGGATGGGCGGGGAGCTGTTTTTT. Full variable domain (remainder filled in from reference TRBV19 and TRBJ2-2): DGGITQSPKYLFRKEGQNVTLSCEQNLNHDAMYWYRQDPGQGLRLIYYSQIVNDFQKGDIAEGYSVSREKKESFPLTVTSAQKNPTAFYLCATNFEGMGGELFFGEGSRLTVL.

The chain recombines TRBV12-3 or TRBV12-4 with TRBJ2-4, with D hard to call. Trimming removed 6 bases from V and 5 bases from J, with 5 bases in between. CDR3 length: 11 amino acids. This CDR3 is CASSPENIQYF. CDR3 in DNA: TGTGCCAGCAGCCCTGAAAACATTCAGTACTTC.

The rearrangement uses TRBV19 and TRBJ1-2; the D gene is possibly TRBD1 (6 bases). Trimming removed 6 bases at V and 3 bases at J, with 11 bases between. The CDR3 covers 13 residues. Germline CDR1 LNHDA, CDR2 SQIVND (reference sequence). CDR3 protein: CASSDRLYYGYTF. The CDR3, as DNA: TGTGCCAGTAGCGACAGGTTGTACTATGGCTACACCTTC.

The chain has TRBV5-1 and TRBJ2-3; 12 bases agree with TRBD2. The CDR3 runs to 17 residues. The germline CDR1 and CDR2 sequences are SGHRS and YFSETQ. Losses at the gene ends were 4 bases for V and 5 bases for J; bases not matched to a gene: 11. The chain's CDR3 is CASSPKLAGGTIDTQYF. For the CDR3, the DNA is TGCGCCAGCAGCCCCAAGCTAGCGGGGGGGACCATAGATACGCAGTATTTT.

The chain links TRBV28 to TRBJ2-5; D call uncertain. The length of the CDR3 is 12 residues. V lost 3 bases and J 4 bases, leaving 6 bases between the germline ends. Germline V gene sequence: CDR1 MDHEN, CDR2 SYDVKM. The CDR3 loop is CASSLLTETQYF. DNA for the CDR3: TGTGCCAGCAGTTTGTTAACAGAGACCCAGTACTTC.

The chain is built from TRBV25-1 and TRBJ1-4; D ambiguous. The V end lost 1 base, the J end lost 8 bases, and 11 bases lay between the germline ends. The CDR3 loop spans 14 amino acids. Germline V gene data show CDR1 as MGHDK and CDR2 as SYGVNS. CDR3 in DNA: TGTGCCAGCAGTGAATTTAGTGCGGAGGAAAAACTGTTTTTT. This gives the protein CASSEFSAEEKLFF.

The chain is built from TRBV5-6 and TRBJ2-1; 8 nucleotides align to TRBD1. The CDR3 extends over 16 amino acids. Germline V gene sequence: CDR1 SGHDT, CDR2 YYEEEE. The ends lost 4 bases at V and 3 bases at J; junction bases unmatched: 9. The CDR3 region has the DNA TGTGCCAGCAGCCAAAGGACAGGGTCAATCTACAATGAGCAGTTCTTC. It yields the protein CASSQRTGSIYNEQFF.

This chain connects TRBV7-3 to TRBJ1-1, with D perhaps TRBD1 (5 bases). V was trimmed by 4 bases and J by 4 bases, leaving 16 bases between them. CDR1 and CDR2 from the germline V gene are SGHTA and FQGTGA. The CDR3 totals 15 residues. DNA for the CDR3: TGTGCCAGCAGCTCCCTTCCGGCGGGGCGCACTGAAGCTTTCTTT. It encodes CASSSLPAGRTEAFF.

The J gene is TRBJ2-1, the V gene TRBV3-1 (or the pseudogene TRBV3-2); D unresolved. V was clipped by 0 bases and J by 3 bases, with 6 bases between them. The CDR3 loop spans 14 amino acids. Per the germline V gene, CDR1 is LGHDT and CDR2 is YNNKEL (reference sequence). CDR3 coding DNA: TGTGCCAGCAGCCAAGATCCCCGCTACAATGAGCAGTTCTTC. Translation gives CASSQDPRYNEQFF.

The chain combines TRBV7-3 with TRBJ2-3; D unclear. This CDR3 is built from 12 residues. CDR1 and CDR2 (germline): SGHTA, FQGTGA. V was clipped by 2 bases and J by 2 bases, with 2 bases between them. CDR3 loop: CASSLFTDTQYF. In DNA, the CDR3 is TGTGCCAGCAGCTTATTCACAGATACGCAGTATTTT.

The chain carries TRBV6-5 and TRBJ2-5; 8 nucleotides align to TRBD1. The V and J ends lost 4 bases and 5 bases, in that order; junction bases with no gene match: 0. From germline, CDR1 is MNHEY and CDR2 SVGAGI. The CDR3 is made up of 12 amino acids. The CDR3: CASSWDRETQYF. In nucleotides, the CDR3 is TGTGCCAGCAGTTGGGACAGGGAGACCCAGTACTTC.